This TCR beta chain emerged from a study of blood T cell repertoires in COVID-19. Background on the study: The United States, Italy and Spain supplied acute and convalescent COVID-19 samples. Sample material is recorded as cDNA or gDNA derived from T cells, B-cell-depleted T cells, or PBMCs.

How the authors handled the data: Reference gene primer amplification gave estimated nucleated cell counts. Here immunoSEQ multiplex PCR was the method, and the copy in TCRdb shows in-frame clones only, minus some. That table is the source of V, J and clone size, and D and trimming were worked out from the DNA. The table shows tens of thousands of clones, with approximately 90% occurring only once. The junction had 9 bases not matched to a gene; V was cut back by 4 bases and J by 4 bases. This CDR3 has 16 amino acids. The germline V gene encodes CDR1 LGHDT and CDR2 YNNKEL (reference sequence). The sequence derives from a man older than 75 with acute or convalescent COVID-19. Sequenced material: peripheral blood. The J gene is TRBJ1-4, the V gene TRBV3-1 (or the pseudogene TRBV3-2), with 7 bases matching TRBD1. DNA of the CDR3: TGTGCCAGCAGCCCAGACAGGGACTTGGGTAATGAAAAACTGTTTTTT. The encoded protein is CASSPDRDLGNEKLFF.